Below are 26 T cell receptor beta chains sequenced from a single sample in a study of blood T cell repertoires in COVID-19. Some clones are missing from TCRdb's copy, which holds only in-frame ones; the method was immunoSEQ multiplex PCR. The sample holds around 500,000 clones; about nine tenths are singletons and the top ten take 7% to 10%. Specimen: PBMCs or T cells enriched from blood (not recorded which). All receptors derive from an older woman who had recovered from COVID-19.

The V gene is TRBV29-1, the J gene TRBJ1-4; D might be TRBD1 (5 bases). The CDR3 consists of 13 residues. Germline V gene lookup returns CDR1 SQVTM and CDR2 ANQGSEA. V dropped 2 bases and J dropped 5 bases, with 9 bases sitting between them. In DNA form, the CDR3 reads TGCAGCGTTGAACAGGGCCTGAATGAAAAACTGTTTTTT. The encoded protein is CSVEQGLNEKLFF.

V usage is TRBV2 and J usage is TRBJ2-7, with 8 bases lining up with TRBD1. Trimming cost V 5 bases and J 7 bases; bases outside gene matches: 4. The CDR3 loop spans 12 amino acids. Germline values: CDR1 SNHLY, CDR2 FYNNEI. This CDR3 is CASSRQGWEQYF. For the CDR3, the DNA is TGTGCCAGCAGTCGACAGGGGTGGGAGCAGTACTTC. Full variable domain (remainder filled in from reference TRBV2 and TRBJ2-7): EPEVTQTPSHQVTQMGQEVILRCVPISNHLYFYWYRQILGQKVEFLVSFYNNEISEKSEIFDDQFSVERPDGSNFTLKIRSTKLEDSAMYFCASSRQGWEQYFGPGTRLTVT.

The chain joins TRBV9 to TRBJ1-5; D gene uncertain. Germline CDR1 SGDLS, CDR2 YYNGEE. The CDR3 loop spans 15 amino acids. V gave up 1 base and J gave up 3 bases, with 11 bases separating them. CDR3 nucleotide sequence: TGTGCCAGCAGCGTAACGGGAGGTGACAATCAGCCCCAGCATTTT. Its translation: CASSVTGGDNQPQHF.

The CDR3 DNA follows: TGTGCCAGCAGCCCGCGCGGGGGACGGGGCTACACCTTC. Its translation is CASSPRGGRGYTF. This chain connects TRBV9 to TRBJ1-2; weak D call: TRBD1 (5 bases). Germline CDR1 SGDLS, CDR2 YYNGEE. This CDR3 has 13 amino acids. Trimming removed 4 bases from V and 8 bases from J, with 15 bases in between. Full variable domain (outside the CDR3, taken from reference TRBV9 and TRBJ1-2): DSGVTQTPKHLITATGQRVTLRCSPRSGDLSVYWYQQSLDQGLQFLIQYYNGEERAKGNILERFSAQQFPDLHSELNLSSLELGDSALYFCASSPRGGRGYTFGSGTRLTVV.

This chain uses TRBV6-5 with TRBJ2-2; D might be TRBD2 (5 bases). CDR3 length: 14 residues. Trimming pared 7 bases from V and 5 bases from J, leaving 14 bases between. Germline V gene lookup returns CDR1 MNHEY and CDR2 SVGAGI. CDR3 sequence: CASTQFRGTGELFF. CDR3 bases: TGTGCCAGCACCCAGTTTCGGGGAACCGGGGAGCTGTTTTTT.

The chain recombines TRBV9 with TRBJ1-4; D is perhaps TRBD1 (6 bases). CDR3 length: 16 residues. V was clipped by 4 bases and J by 4 bases, with 17 bases between them. Germline-derived CDR1 and CDR2 are SGDLS and YYNGEE. CDR3 protein: CASSPGQTNLNEKLFF. In DNA form, the CDR3 reads TGTGCCAGCAGCCCTGGACAGACAAACCTTAATGAAAAACTGTTTTTT. The full variable domain, its missing parts supplied by reference TRBV9 and TRBJ1-4, is DSGVTQTPKHLITATGQRVTLRCSPRSGDLSVYWYQQSLDQGLQFLIQYYNGEERAKGNILERFSAQQFPDLHSELNLSSLELGDSALYFCASSPGQTNLNEKLFFGSGTQLSVL.

The CDR3 spells CASSGWTGDGTGELFF. For the CDR3, the DNA is TGTGCCAGCAGTGGATGGACAGGGGACGGCACCGGGGAGCTGTTTTTT. V and J are TRBV6-1 and TRBJ2-2; TRBD1 matches at 9 bases. The CDR3 has 16 residues. With V trimmed by 4 bases and J by 4 bases, 7 bases remained unmatched. The germline V gene has CDR1 MNHNS and CDR2 SASEGT.

This clone was seen only a few times. The gene calls are TRBV24-1 and TRBJ1-5; no clear D. CDR1 KGHDR and CDR2 SFDVKD come from the germline V gene. Deletions cut 7 bases from V and 5 bases from J, with 17 bases between. This CDR3 contains 15 residues. The CDR3 region is CATSGGGMGYQPQHF. CDR3 coding DNA: TGTGCCACCAGCGGAGGCGGGATGGGGTATCAGCCCCAGCATTTT.

The chain combines TRBV30 with TRBJ1-4; D call uncertain. V was trimmed by 4 bases and J by 8 bases, leaving 20 bases between them. Germline V gene sequence: CDR1 GTSNPN, CDR2 SVGIG (reference sequence). The CDR3 is made up of 15 amino acids. This CDR3 is CAWTPAMGVTEKLFF. CDR3 in DNA: TGTGCCTGGACCCCAGCGATGGGTGTTACGGAAAAACTGTTTTTT.

Remarks on this clone: Other DNA sequences from this sample encode an identical CDR3 as well. This rearrangement joins TRBV7-9 to TRBJ2-3; 7 positions match TRBD2. The CDR3 loop spans 14 amino acids. CDR1 is SEHNR, CDR2 FQNEAQ, per germline (reference sequence). V lost 2 bases and J lost 4; bases outside the gene matches: 3. The CDR3 DNA reads as TGTGCCAGCAGCTTAACGGGGGGAGCAGATACGCAGTATTTT. Translating it yields CASSLTGGADTQYF.

In its sample, this clone was seen a few times. V gene TRBV27 combines with J gene TRBJ2-2, with 8 positions matching TRBD2. This CDR3 has 15 amino acids. CDR1 is MNHEY and CDR2 is SMNVEV in the germline V gene (reference sequence). Trimming took 5 bases from V and 7 from J; bases not matched to a gene: 9. CDR3 nucleotide sequence: TGTGCCAGCAGTCCACGGGGGGGCTTAGGCGGGGAGCTGTTTTTT. Its protein is CASSPRGGLGGELFF.

The chain has TRBV19 and TRBJ1-1; tentative D call: TRBD1 (6 bases). The CDR3 loop spans 14 amino acids. Trimming shortened V by 4 bases and J by 3 bases, and 12 bases separated the two germline ends. Germline-derived CDR1 and CDR2 are LNHDA and SQIVND (reference sequence). The CDR3 is CASSKQGWDTEAFF. The CDR3 DNA reads TGTGCCAGTAGTAAACAGGGATGGGACACTGAAGCTTTCTTT. Filled out from reference TRBV19 and TRBJ1-1, the complete variable domain reads DGGITQSPKYLFRKEGQNVTLSCEQNLNHDAMYWYRQDPGQGLRLIYYSQIVNDFQKGDIAEGYSVSREKKESFPLTVTSAQKNPTAFYLCASSKQGWDTEAFFGQGTRLTVV.

The J gene is TRBJ2-4, the V gene TRBV5-1; TRBD2 agrees at 15 bases. J gave up 6 bases and V 4 bases, and 5 bases lay outside the gene matches. This CDR3 spans 16 amino acids. The germline CDR1 and CDR2 sequences are SGHRS and YFSETQ. CDR3 nucleotide sequence: TGCGCCAGCAGCGTGCCGGGACTAGCGGGGGGAAACATTCAGTACTTC. This gives the protein CASSVPGLAGGNIQYF.

V and J are TRBV7-9 and TRBJ1-2; D gene uncertain. There are 14 residues in the CDR3. Trimming removed 1 base from V and 3 bases from J, with 9 bases in between. CDR1 is SEHNR, CDR2 FQNEAQ, per germline (reference sequence). CDR3 nucleotides: TGTGCCAGCAGCTTAGGTTTCCCCGACTATGGCTACACCTTC. It codes for CASSLGFPDYGYTF.

J is TRBJ2-1 and V is TRBV9, with 9 positions matching TRBD1. The CDR3 consists of 16 residues. With V trimmed by 1 base and J by 3 bases, 5 bases remained unmatched. Germline values: CDR1 SGDLS, CDR2 YYNGEE. CDR3 loop: CASSVLRTGDYNEQFF. DNA of the CDR3: TGTGCCAGCAGCGTATTAAGGACAGGGGACTACAATGAGCAGTTCTTC.

This sequence joins TRBV10-3 and TRBJ1-5; a possible D gene is TRBD1 (6 bases). Germline CDR1 ENHRY, CDR2 SYGVKD. V dropped 2 bases and J dropped 0 bases, with 8 bases sitting between them. The CDR3 runs 15 residues. The chain's CDR3 is CAISEGTTSNQPQHF. In nucleotides, the CDR3 is TGTGCCATCAGTGAGGGGACAACTAGCAATCAGCCCCAGCATTTT.

The genes are TRBV5-1 and TRBJ1-5; 7 nucleotides align to TRBD1. This CDR3 region has 14 residues. V was pared by 0 bases and J by 4 bases, with 1 base of the junction left unmatched. Germline V CDR1 and CDR2: SGHRS, YFSETQ. DNA for the CDR3: TGCGCCAGCAGCTTGGGGGACAGAAATCAGCCCCAGCATTTT. This gives the protein CASSLGDRNQPQHF. Together with reference TRBV5-1 and TRBJ1-5, the CDR3 gives the full variable domain: KAGVTQTPRYLIKTRGQQVTLSCSPISGHRSVSWYQQTPGQGLQFLFEYFSETQRNKGNFPGRFSGRQFSNSRSEMNVSTLELGDSALYLCASSLGDRNQPQHFGDGTRLSIL.

This chain joins TRBV27 and TRBJ2-3; 9 nucleotides agree with TRBD1. The trim removed 8 bases at V and 2 bases at J, leaving 20 bases unmatched. Looked up from germline, CDR1 is MNHEY and CDR2 is SMNVEV (reference sequence). The CDR3 is made up of 19 amino acids. The chain's CDR3 is CASGRTRDRVEKVTDTQYF. The CDR3 DNA is TGTGCCAGCGGAAGAACCCGGGACAGGGTCGAAAAGGTCACAGATACGCAGTATTTT.

J is TRBJ1-4 and V is TRBV28, with 7 bases aligning to TRBD1. V shed 6 bases, J shed 3 bases, and the junction held 7 bases outside the gene matches. Germline V lookup: CDR1 MDHEN, CDR2 SYDVKM. This CDR3 region has 15 residues. Here the CDR3 reads CASRSPGQSNEKLFF. For the CDR3, the DNA is TGTGCCAGCAGATCCCCGGGACAGTCTAATGAAAAACTGTTTTTT.

V gene TRBV20-1 combines with J gene TRBJ1-2; maybe TRBD1 (6 bases). CDR1 is DFQATT, CDR2 SNEGSKA, per germline (reference sequence). V lost 4 bases and J lost 14, with 11 bases in between. There are 9 residues in the CDR3. The CDR3 loop is CSATTGLTF. The CDR3 DNA reads as TGCAGTGCTACGACAGGCCTGACCTTC.

The rearrangement uses TRBV6-5 and TRBJ1-6, with TRBD1 identical over 9 bases. The V segment lost 3 bases and the J segment 7 bases; nucleotides outside the gene matches: 4. The CDR3 covers 15 residues. CDR1 is MNHEY and CDR2 is SVGAGI in the germline V gene. The CDR3 spells CASSYHDRGNSPLHF. The CDR3 DNA follows: TGTGCCAGCAGTTATCACGACAGGGGGAATTCACCCCTCCACTTT.

In this sample, this clone turned up a few times. This sequence joins TRBV5-4 and TRBJ1-2; D gene ambiguous. The CDR3 length is 15 residues. Trimming pared 0 bases from V and 8 bases from J, leaving 17 bases between. Germline lookup yields CDR1 SGHNT and CDR2 YYREEE (reference sequence). CDR3 region: CASSLAGVGMHGYTF. The CDR3 DNA reads TGTGCCAGCAGCTTGGCCGGGGTGGGTATGCACGGCTACACCTTC. Complete variable domain (other parts from reference TRBV5-4 and TRBJ1-2): ETGVTQSPTHLIKTRGQQVTLRCSSQSGHNTVSWYQQALGQGPQFIFQYYREEENGRGNFPPRFSGLQFPNYSSELNVNALELDDSALYLCASSLAGVGMHGYTFGSGTRLTVV.

This clone has just a few counts. The rearrangement uses TRBV5-8 and TRBJ2-2; 7 bases align to TRBD1. CDR1 and CDR2 from the germline V gene are SGHTS and YDEGEE. J lost 6 bases, V lost 5 bases, and 10 bases had no gene match. There are 15 residues in the CDR3. CDR3 in DNA: TGTGCCAGCAGTTCACCGACAGGGATCGCCGGGGAGCTGTTTTTT. Encoded protein: CASSSPTGIAGELFF.

This clone is a singleton in its sample. The chain employs TRBV9 and TRBJ1-6; the D gene is possibly TRBD1 (6 bases). There are 13 residues in the CDR3. V was pared by 3 bases and J by 17 bases, with 18 bases between. CDR1 is SGDLS, CDR2 YYNGEE, per germline. The CDR3 reads CASSAYPDSRVHF. The CDR3 DNA reads TGTGCCAGCAGCGCTTACCCGGACAGCAGGGTCCACTTT.

This chain uses TRBV6-5 with TRBJ2-2, with 8 bases aligning to TRBD2. The J segment lost 6 bases and the V segment lost 8 bases, leaving 5 bases of the junction unmatched. From germline, CDR1 is MNHEY and CDR2 SVGAGI. The CDR3 contains 13 residues. The CDR3 DNA reads as TGTGCCAGCCGGGGGGGGGCCGCCGGGGAGCTGTTTTTT. It specifies CASRGGAAGELFF.

The gene calls are TRBV9 and TRBJ2-3; TRBD2 agrees at 13 bases. CDR3 length: 17 amino acids. Germline CDR1 SGDLS, CDR2 YYNGEE. V gave up 4 bases and J gave up 2 bases; unmatched junction bases: 7. CDR3 in DNA: TGTGCCAGCAGCTTACGACTAGCGGGGGGCCCCACAGATACGCAGTATTTT. It translates to CASSLRLAGGPTDTQYF.